The sequence of this TCR beta chain was determined in a study of beta chain features in type 1 diabetes. Study-level findings and limits: Fewer insertions but more deletions were seen at VDJ junctions in type 1 diabetes patients. Among all four CD4+ subsets, Type 1 diabetes patients had TCRB CDR3s that were moderately but significantly shorter. Still unanswered here is whether HLA type influences TCRB rearrangement. Naive, central memory and Treg TCRB repertoires appeared more alike in patients than in healthy donors.

Sequencing targeted expressed TCRB transcripts, as all isolated RNA had been reverse transcribed. Some clones are missing from TCRdb's copy, which holds only in-frame ones; the method was immunoSEQ multiplex PCR. The data show over 600,000 clones, around 12% seen once. This clone was counted a few times. The antigen is undetermined. Other nucleotide sequences in the sample specify the same CDR3. The CDR3 length is 15 residues. CDR1 LGHNA and CDR2 YSLEER come from the germline V gene. The V end was cut by 1 base, the J end by 5 bases, with 14 bases between. The genes are TRBV4-3 and TRBJ1-2; possibly TRBD1 for D (6 bases). The sample taken for sequencing was naive CD4+ T cells from blood. The receptor was isolated from a man aged 30-40 years with type 1 diabetes. CDR3 amino acids: CASSQGRQGSYGYTF. Written as DNA, the CDR3 is TGCGCCAGCAGCCAAGGGAGGCAGGGGAGTTATGGCTACACCTTC.